A single sample gave rise to the 9 T cell receptor beta chains below, sequenced in a study of cytomegalovirus exposure and HLA in healthy donors. The PCR ran on 60 Vbeta and 13 Jbeta primers. Clones were sequenced by immunoSEQ multiplex PCR, and TCRdb holds only the in-frame ones, with some missing. The repertoire holds 150,000 or so clones, 65% to 75% seen once, with about 2.1% in the top ten. The sample was PBMCs. Receptor source: a young man in good health and CMV-seronegative.

The V gene is TRBV7-6, the J gene TRBJ1-5; possible D gene TRBD1, 5 bases. The CDR3 sequence is 14 residues long. Trimming shortened V by 3 bases and J by 6 bases, and 12 bases separated the two germline ends. Germline CDR1 reads SGHVS; CDR2 reads FNYEAQ. The CDR3 here is CASSLGGGIQPQHF. CDR3 nucleotides: TGTGCCAGCAGCTTGGGGGGGGGAATTCAGCCCCAGCATTTT.

The genes are TRBV15 and TRBJ2-1; 13 positions agree with TRBD2. CDR1 LNHNV and CDR2 YYDKDF come from the germline V gene (reference sequence). The CDR3 is 17 residues long. The trim removed 3 bases at V and 5 bases at J, leaving 7 bases unmatched. CDR3 coding DNA: TGTGCCACCAGCAGGGGGTTACTAGCGGGGGGGAACAATGAGCAGTTCTTC. Translating gives CATSRGLLAGGNNEQFF. Variable domain in full (rest from reference TRBV15 and TRBJ2-1): DAMVIQNPRYQVTQFGKPVTLSCSQTLNHNVMYWYQQKSSQAPKLLFHYYDKDFNNEADTPDNFQSRRPNTSFCFLDIRSPGLGDTAMYLCATSRGLLAGGNNEQFFGPGTRLTVL.

This clone was seen only a few times. This sequence joins TRBV27 and TRBJ2-1; 8 bases fit TRBD1. CDR1 is MNHEY and CDR2 is SMNVEV in the germline V gene (reference sequence). The CDR3 loop spans 14 amino acids. With 4 bases clipped from V and 9 bases from J, the junction kept 8 bases outside the gene matches. The CDR3 is CASSYQGAQSEQFF. CDR3 sequence (DNA): TGTGCCAGCAGTTATCAGGGGGCGCAGAGTGAGCAGTTCTTC.

CDR3 residues: CASSLQGVGLNGYTF. The DNA of the CDR3 is TGTGCCAGCAGTTTACAGGGGGTTGGGCTTAATGGCTACACCTTC. The rearrangement joins TRBV7-8 to TRBJ1-2; 8 bases are a match to TRBD1. This CDR3 has 15 residues. Germline CDR1 is SGHVS and CDR2 is FQNEAQ. V shed 6 bases, J shed 6 bases, and the junction held 12 bases outside the gene matches.

The CDR3 nucleotides read TGTGCCACCAGCAGAGGGGACAGGGGCAATCAGCCCCAGCATTTT. Its translation: CATSRGDRGNQPQHF. The V call is TRBV15, the J call TRBJ1-5, with 9 nucleotides matching TRBD1. V was pared by 1 base and J by 2 bases, with 0 bases of the junction left unmatched. The length of the CDR3 is 15 residues. Germline values: CDR1 LNHNV, CDR2 YYDKDF (reference sequence).

The J gene is TRBJ2-3, the V gene TRBV5-6; 9 bases match TRBD1. The CDR3 spans 15 residues. Germline CDR1 reads SGHDT; CDR2 reads YYEEEE. V lost 3 bases, J lost 2 bases, and 4 bases stayed unmatched. CDR3 nucleotide sequence: TGTGCCAGCAGCTCAGGGACAGGGAACACAGATACGCAGTATTTT. Translating it yields CASSSGTGNTDTQYF.

V and J are TRBV10-3 and TRBJ2-5; D possibly corresponds to TRBD2 (6 bases). There are 13 residues in the CDR3. V lost 4 bases, J lost 3 bases, and 9 bases lay in between. Germline CDR1 and CDR2: ENHRY and SYGVKD. The CDR3 loop reads CAISVGTEETQYF. The CDR3 DNA reads TGTGCCATCAGTGTTGGGACTGAAGAGACCCAGTACTTC.

The chain joins TRBV6-5 to TRBJ2-7, with 7 nucleotides matching TRBD1. The CDR3 is 15 amino acids. CDR1 and CDR2 from the germline V gene are MNHEY and SVGAGI. J gave up 3 bases and V 7 bases, and 12 bases lay outside the gene matches. CDR3 sequence: CASTSSRDRFYEQYF. In nucleotides, the CDR3 is TGTGCCAGCACTTCATCTCGGGACAGATTCTACGAGCAGTACTTC.

This chain links TRBV7-2 with TRBJ1-2; D is unclear. V lost 5 bases and J lost 2, with 9 bases in between. The CDR3 spans 13 residues. The germline V gene has CDR1 SGHTA and CDR2 FQGNSA. CDR3 bases: TGTGCCAGCAGCCCTGGGCCCAACTATGGCTACACCTTC. It translates to CASSPGPNYGYTF.